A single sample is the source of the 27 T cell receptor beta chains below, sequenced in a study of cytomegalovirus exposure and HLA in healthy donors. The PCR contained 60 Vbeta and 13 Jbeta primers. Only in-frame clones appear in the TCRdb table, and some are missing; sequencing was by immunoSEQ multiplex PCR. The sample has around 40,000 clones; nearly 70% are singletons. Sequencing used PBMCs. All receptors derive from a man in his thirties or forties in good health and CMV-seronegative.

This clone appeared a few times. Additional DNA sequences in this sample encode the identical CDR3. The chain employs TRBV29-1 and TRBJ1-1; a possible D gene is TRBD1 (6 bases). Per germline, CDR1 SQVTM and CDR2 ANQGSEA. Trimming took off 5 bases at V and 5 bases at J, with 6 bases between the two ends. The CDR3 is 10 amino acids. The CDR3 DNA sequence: TGCAGCGTTAGGGGGACTGAAGCTTTCTTT. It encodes CSVRGTEAFF.

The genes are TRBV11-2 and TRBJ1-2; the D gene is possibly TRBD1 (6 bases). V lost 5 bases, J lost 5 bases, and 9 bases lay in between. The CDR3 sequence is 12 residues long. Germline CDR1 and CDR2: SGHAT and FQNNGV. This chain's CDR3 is CASSRQGYGYTF. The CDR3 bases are TGTGCCAGCAGCCGTCAGGGGTATGGCTACACCTTC.

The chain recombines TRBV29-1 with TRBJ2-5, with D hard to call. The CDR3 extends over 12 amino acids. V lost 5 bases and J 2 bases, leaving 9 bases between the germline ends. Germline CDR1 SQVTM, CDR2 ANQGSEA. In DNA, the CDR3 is TGCAGCGTTTACTCACAGCAAGAGACCCAGTACTTC. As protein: CSVYSQQETQYF.

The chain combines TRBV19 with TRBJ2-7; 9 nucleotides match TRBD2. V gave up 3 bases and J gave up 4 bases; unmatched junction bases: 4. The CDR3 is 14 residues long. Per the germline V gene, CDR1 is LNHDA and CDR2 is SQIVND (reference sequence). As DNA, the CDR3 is TGTGCCAGTAGTATTCGACTAGCGGAGTACGAGCAGTACTTC. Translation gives CASSIRLAEYEQYF.

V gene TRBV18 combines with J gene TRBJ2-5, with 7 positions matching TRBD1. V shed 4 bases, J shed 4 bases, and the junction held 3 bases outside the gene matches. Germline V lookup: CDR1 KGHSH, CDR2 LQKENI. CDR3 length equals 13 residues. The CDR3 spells CASSLDRLETQYF. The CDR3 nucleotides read TGTGCCAGCTCACTGGACAGGCTAGAGACCCAGTACTTC.

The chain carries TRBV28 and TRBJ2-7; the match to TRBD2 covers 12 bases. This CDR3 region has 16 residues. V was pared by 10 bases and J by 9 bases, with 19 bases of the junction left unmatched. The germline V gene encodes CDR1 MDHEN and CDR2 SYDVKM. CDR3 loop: CATSTSGSLKSGGQYF. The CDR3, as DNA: TGTGCCACCTCGACTAGCGGGAGTTTGAAAAGTGGTGGGCAGTACTTC.

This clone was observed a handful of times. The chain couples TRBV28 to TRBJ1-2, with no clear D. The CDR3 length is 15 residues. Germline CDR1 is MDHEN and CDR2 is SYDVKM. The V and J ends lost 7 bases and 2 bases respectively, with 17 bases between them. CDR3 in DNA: TGTGCCAGCACCCTCGGGATTGGAGCAAACTATGGCTACACCTTC. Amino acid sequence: CASTLGIGANYGYTF.

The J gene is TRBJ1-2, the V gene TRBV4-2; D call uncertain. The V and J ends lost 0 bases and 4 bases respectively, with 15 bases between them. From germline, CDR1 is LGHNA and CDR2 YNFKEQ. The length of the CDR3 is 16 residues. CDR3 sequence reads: CASSQDDTTATYGYTF. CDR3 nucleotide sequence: TGTGCCAGCAGCCAAGACGATACGACTGCCACCTATGGCTACACCTTC.

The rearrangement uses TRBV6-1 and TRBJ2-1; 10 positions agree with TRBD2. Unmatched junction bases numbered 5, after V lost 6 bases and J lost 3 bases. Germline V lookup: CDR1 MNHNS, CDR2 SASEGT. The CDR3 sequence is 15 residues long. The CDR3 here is CASSPGTSDYNEQFF. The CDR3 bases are TGTGCCAGCAGCCCCGGGACTAGCGACTACAATGAGCAGTTCTTC.

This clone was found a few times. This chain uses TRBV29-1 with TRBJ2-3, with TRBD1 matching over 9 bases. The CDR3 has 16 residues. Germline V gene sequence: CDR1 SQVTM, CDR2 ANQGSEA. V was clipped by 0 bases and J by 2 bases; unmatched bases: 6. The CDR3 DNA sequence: TGCAGCGTTGAAGATGAAGGGACAGGGTACACAGATACGCAGTATTTT. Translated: CSVEDEGTGYTDTQYF.

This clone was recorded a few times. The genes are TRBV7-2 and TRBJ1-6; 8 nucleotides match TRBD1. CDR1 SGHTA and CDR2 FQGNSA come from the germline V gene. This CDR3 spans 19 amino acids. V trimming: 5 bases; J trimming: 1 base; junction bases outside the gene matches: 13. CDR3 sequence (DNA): TGTGCCAGCAGCCATCCGGCAGACAGGGGTCGTTCCTATAATTCACCCCTCCACTTT. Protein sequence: CASSHPADRGRSYNSPLHF.

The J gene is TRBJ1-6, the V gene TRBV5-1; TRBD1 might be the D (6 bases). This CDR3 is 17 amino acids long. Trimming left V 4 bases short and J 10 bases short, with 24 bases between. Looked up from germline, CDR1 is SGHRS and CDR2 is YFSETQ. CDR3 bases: TGCGCCAGCAGCCTAGCCCCCCCACAGGGAGGGCAATCACCCCTCCACTTT. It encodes CASSLAPPQGGQSPLHF.

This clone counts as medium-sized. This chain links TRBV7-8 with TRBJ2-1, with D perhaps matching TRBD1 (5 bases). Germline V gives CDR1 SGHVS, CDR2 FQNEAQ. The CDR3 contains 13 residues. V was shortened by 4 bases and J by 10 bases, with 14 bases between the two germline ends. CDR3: CASSSQGTGEQFF. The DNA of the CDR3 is TGTGCCAGCAGCTCCCAGGGAACCGGCGAGCAGTTCTTC.

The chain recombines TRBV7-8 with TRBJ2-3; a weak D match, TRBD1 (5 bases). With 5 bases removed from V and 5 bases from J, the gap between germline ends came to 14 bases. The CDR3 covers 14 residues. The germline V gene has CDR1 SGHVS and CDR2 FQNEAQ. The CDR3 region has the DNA TGTGCCAGCAGCCTGATGGGGCCGGGAGATACGCAGTATTTT. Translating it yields CASSLMGPGDTQYF.

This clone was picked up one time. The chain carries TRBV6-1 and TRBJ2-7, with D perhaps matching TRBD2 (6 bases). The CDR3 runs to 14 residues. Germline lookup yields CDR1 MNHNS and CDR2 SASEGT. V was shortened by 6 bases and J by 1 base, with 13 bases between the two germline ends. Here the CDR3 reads CASRSGLGSYEQYF. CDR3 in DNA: TGTGCCAGCAGGTCGGGACTTGGGTCCTACGAGCAGTACTTC.

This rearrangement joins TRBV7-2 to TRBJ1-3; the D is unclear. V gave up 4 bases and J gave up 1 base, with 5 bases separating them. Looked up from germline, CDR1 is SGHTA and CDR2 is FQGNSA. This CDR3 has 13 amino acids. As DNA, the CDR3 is TGTGCCAGCAGCTCAGTTTCTGGAAACACCATATATTTT. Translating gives CASSSVSGNTIYF.

The CDR3 DNA follows: TGTGCCAGCACTAGTCCCGGAGGTAGTTACGAGCAGTACTTC. This translates into CASTSPGGSYEQYF. The J gene is TRBJ2-7, the V gene TRBV25-1, with a tentative D call TRBD2 (5 bases). CDR1 and CDR2 (germline): MGHDK, SYGVNS. There are 14 residues in the CDR3. With 7 bases removed from V and 4 bases from J, the gap between germline ends came to 17 bases.

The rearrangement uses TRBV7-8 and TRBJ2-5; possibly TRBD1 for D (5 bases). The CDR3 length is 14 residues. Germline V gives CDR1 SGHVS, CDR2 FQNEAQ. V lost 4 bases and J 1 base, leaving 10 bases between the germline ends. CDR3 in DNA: TGTGCCAGCAGCTCAGACAGCTGCCAAGAGACCCAGTACTTC. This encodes CASSSDSCQETQYF.

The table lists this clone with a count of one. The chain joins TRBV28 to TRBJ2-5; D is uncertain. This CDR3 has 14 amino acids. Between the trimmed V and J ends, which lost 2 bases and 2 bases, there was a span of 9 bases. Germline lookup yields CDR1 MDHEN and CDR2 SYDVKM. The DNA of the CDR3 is TGTGCCAGCAGTTTAGATACAGTTCAAGAGACCCAGTACTTC. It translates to CASSLDTVQETQYF. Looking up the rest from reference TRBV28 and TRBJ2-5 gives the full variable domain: DVKVTQSSRYLVKRTGEKVFLECVQDMDHENMFWYRQDPGLGLRLIYFSYDVKMKEKGDIPEGYSVSREKKERFSLILESASTNQTSMYLCASSLDTVQETQYFGPGTRLLVL.

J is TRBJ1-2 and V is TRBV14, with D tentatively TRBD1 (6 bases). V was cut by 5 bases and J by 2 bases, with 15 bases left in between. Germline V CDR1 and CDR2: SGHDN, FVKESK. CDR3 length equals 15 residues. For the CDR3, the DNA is TGTGCCAGCAGCTCCCTCAGGGGCGCAAACTATGGCTACACCTTC. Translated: CASSSLRGANYGYTF.

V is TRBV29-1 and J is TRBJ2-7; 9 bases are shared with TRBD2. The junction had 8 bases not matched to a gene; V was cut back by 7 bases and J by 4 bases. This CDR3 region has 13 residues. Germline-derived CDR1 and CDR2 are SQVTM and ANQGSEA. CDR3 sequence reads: CSARLAGRYEQYF. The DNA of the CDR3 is TGCAGCGCCCGCCTAGCGGGGCGGTACGAGCAGTACTTC.

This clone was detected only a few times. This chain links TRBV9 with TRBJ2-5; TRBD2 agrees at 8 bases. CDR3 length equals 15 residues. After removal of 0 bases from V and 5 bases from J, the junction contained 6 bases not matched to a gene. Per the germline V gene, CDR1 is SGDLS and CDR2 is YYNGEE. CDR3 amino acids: CASSVGGTRMETQYF. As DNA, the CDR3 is TGTGCCAGCAGCGTAGGCGGGACTAGGATGGAGACCCAGTACTTC.

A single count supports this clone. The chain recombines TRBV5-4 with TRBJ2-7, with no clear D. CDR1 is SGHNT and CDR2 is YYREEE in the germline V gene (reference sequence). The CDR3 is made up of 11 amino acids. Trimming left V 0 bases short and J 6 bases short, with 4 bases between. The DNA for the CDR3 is TGTGCCAGCAGCTTGGGACTCGAGCAGTACTTC. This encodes CASSLGLEQYF. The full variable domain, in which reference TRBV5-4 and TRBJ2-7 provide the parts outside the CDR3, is ETGVTQSPTHLIKTRGQQVTLRCSSQSGHNTVSWYQQALGQGPQFIFQYYREEENGRGNFPPRFSGLQFPNYSSELNVNALELDDSALYLCASSLGLEQYFGPGTRLTVT.

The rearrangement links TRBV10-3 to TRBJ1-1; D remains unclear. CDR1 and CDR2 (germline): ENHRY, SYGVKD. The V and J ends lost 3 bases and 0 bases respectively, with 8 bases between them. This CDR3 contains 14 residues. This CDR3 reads CAISDPTLNTEAFF. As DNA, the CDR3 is TGTGCCATCAGTGACCCGACATTGAACACTGAAGCTTTCTTT.

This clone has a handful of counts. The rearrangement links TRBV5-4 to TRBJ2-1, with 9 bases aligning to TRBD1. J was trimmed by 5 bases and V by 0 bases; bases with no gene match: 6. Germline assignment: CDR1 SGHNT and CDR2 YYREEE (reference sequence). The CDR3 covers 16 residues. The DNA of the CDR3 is TGTGCCAGCAGCTTGGGTGCGGGACAGGGTAACAATGAGCAGTTCTTC. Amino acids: CASSLGAGQGNNEQFF.

The CDR3 region has the DNA TGTGCCAGCAGCTTAGTCGGGGGGCATACCGGGGAGCTGTTTTTT. This sequence encodes CASSLVGGHTGELFF. This rearrangement joins TRBV7-9 to TRBJ2-2; the D gene is possibly TRBD2 (7 bases). The germline V gene encodes CDR1 SEHNR and CDR2 FQNEAQ (reference sequence). V was shortened by 1 base and J by 5 bases, with 11 bases between the two germline ends. The CDR3 loop spans 15 amino acids.

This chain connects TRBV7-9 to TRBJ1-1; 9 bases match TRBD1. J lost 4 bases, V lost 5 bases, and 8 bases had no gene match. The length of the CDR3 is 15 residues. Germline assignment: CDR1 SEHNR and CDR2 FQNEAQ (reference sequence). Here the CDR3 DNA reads TGTGCCAGCAGCCGAGGGACAGGGTTCGGCACTGAAGCTTTCTTT. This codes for CASSRGTGFGTEAFF. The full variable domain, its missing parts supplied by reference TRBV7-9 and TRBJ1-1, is DTGVSQNPRHKITKRGQNVTFRCDPISEHNRLYWYRQTLGQGPEFLTYFQNEAQLEKSRLLSDRFSAERPKGSFSTLEIQRTEQGDSAMYLCASSRGTGFGTEAFFGQGTRLTVV.